The 26 T cell receptor beta chains listed next were all sequenced from one sample in a study of CD8 T cells in ankylosing spondylitis. TCRdb re-analysed the 5' RACE reads in MiXCR, keeping a single row per CDR3 protein. Altogether 45,000 to 60,000 distinct CDR3 sequences are present, roughly 7.4% being singletons, with the ten largest covering around 8.7%. Source material: blood, either unsorted or a sorted T cell fraction (not recorded which). Receptors were obtained from a female donor with ankylosing spondylitis or in good health (not recorded which).

This clonotype was detected many times. The chain is built from TRBV11-2 and TRBJ2-3, with 11 bases aligning to TRBD2. Per germline, CDR1 SGHAT and CDR2 FQNNGV. The CDR3 is 15 amino acids. V lost 3 bases to trimming and J lost 5 bases; unmatched junction nucleotides: 4. The CDR3 loop reads CASSFTSGGRDTQYF. The DNA for the CDR3 is TGTGCCAGCAGCTTCACTAGCGGGGGCAGAGATACGCAGTATTTT.

This clonotype was counted many times. The chain is built from TRBV24-1 and TRBJ2-5; 7 bases fit TRBD1. The CDR3 contains 15 residues. The J segment lost 4 bases and the V segment lost 3 bases, leaving 7 bases of the junction unmatched. Per germline, CDR1 KGHDR and CDR2 SFDVKD. CDR3 coding DNA: TGTGCCACCAGTGATCCCAGACAGGGTGGAGAGACCCAGTACTTC. As protein: CATSDPRQGGETQYF.

This clonotype was recorded many times. The rearrangement links TRBV6-4 to TRBJ2-2; D is perhaps TRBD2 (6 bases). Per the germline V gene, CDR1 is MRHNA and CDR2 is SNTAGT. The CDR3 sequence is 13 residues long. Trimming removed 4 bases at V and 6 bases at J, with 9 bases between. CDR3 region: CASSAGEAGELFF. CDR3 in DNA: TGTGCCAGCAGTGCCGGGGAGGCCGGGGAGCTGTTTTTT.

This chain joins TRBV6-2 or TRBV6-3 and TRBJ2-1, with 11 bases fitting TRBD2. The germline V gene has CDR1 MNHEY and CDR2 SVGEGT. V was clipped by 7 bases and J by 6 bases; unmatched bases: 8. The CDR3 sequence is 15 residues long. CDR3 residues: CASTPSGGPSNEQFF. The CDR3 DNA follows: TGTGCCAGCACTCCTAGCGGGGGGCCTTCCAATGAGCAGTTCTTC.

The sample holds many counts of this clonotype. V is TRBV7-8 and J is TRBJ2-5; D is perhaps TRBD2 (5 bases). Looked up from germline, CDR1 is SGHVS and CDR2 is FQNEAQ. CDR3 length: 14 residues. V lost 0 bases, J lost 5 bases, and 10 bases lay in between. In nucleotides, the CDR3 is TGTGCCAGCAGCTTAGCCGTGGGAGCGGAGACCCAGTACTTC. Its protein is CASSLAVGAETQYF.

This clonotype occurred many times. The chain links TRBV3-1 to TRBJ1-1; the D is unclear. V lost 4 bases to trimming and J lost 1 base, with 10 bases between them. The CDR3 loop spans 14 amino acids. The germline V gene encodes CDR1 LGHDT and CDR2 YNNKEL (reference sequence). The CDR3 bases are TGTGCCAGCAGCCCTCGTAGTCCGAACACTGAAGCTTTCTTT. Translating gives CASSPRSPNTEAFF.

The rearrangement links TRBV5-1 to TRBJ1-4; 8 nucleotides match TRBD1. The CDR3 has 17 amino acids. V trimming: 5 bases; J trimming: 6 bases; junction bases outside the gene matches: 15. The germline CDR1 and CDR2 sequences are SGHRS and YFSETQ. The DNA for the CDR3 is TGCGCCAGCAGACTAGCGCACGCGGACAGGGTCCATGAAAAACTGTTTTTT. It is translated as CASRLAHADRVHEKLFF. The full variable domain, its missing parts supplied by reference TRBV5-1 and TRBJ1-4, is KAGVTQTPRYLIKTRGQQVTLSCSPISGHRSVSWYQQTPGQGLQFLFEYFSETQRNKGNFPGRFSGRQFSNSRSEMNVSTLELGDSALYLCASRLAHADRVHEKLFFGSGTQLSVL.

This clonotype appeared many times. A much larger clone is a single base away; this may be a read error. This chain links TRBV6-1 with TRBJ1-5, with TRBD1 matching over 7 bases. The CDR3 sequence is 14 residues long. The germline V gene encodes CDR1 MNHNS and CDR2 SASEGT. The CDR3 sequence is CASSPQGPNQSQHF. CDR3 DNA: TGTGCCAGCAGTCCACAGGGGCCCAATCAGTCCCAGCATTTT.

As to this clonotype: The junction departs from germline at one end; a sequencing error may be responsible. V is TRBV2 and J is TRBJ2-2, with TRBD2 matching over 10 bases. The CDR3 is 19 residues long. Germline CDR1 and CDR2: SNHLY and FYNNEI. DNA for the CDR3: TGTGCCATCAGTTGTTTGGGACTAGCGCCAATCGGGGACACCGGGGAGCTGTTTTTT. Protein sequence: CAISCLGLAPIGDTGELFF. Full variable domain (outside the CDR3, taken from reference TRBV2 and TRBJ2-2): EPEVTQTPSHQVTQMGQEVILRCVPISNHLYFYWYRQILGQKVEFLVSFYNNEISEKSEIFDDQFSVERPDGSNFTLKIRSTKLEDSAMYFCAISCLGLAPIGDTGELFFGEGSRLTVL.

At least ten counts were recorded for this clonotype. This chain joins TRBV5-1 and TRBJ1-1; 7 positions match TRBD1. The V and J ends lost 2 bases and 2 bases, in that order; junction bases with no gene match: 3. Germline V CDR1 and CDR2: SGHRS, YFSETQ. CDR3 length: 14 residues. The CDR3 sequence is CASSLRQGNTEAFF. The CDR3 nucleotides read TGCGCCAGCAGCTTAAGACAGGGAAACACTGAAGCTTTCTTT.

This clonotype was seen ten or more times. This chain links TRBV20-1 with TRBJ2-3, with TRBD2 matching over 11 bases. V shed 4 bases and J 0 bases; nucleotides not matched to a gene: 9. The CDR3 is made up of 17 amino acids. Germline V lookup: CDR1 DFQATT, CDR2 SNEGSKA (reference sequence). The CDR3 spells CSATPFTSGSSTDTQYF. The CDR3 DNA reads TGCAGTGCTACCCCTTTTACTAGCGGGAGTAGCACAGATACGCAGTATTTT.

This clonotype was observed a handful of times. CDR3 in amino acids: CSVEDRGGPVWEAFF. CDR3 in DNA: TGCAGCGTTGAAGATCGTGGGGGCCCGGTGTGGGAAGCTTTCTTT. V usage is TRBV29-1 and J usage is TRBJ1-1; tentative D call: TRBD1 (6 bases). This CDR3 is 15 amino acids long. Germline V lookup: CDR1 SQVTM, CDR2 ANQGSEA. The V gene lost 0 bases and the J gene lost 8 bases, with 19 bases spanning the gap. The complete variable domain, with remaining parts taken from reference TRBV29-1 and TRBJ1-1, reads SAVISQKPSRDICQRGTSLTIQCQVDSQVTMMFWYRQQPGQSLTLIATANQGSEATYESGFVIDKFPISRPNLTFSTLTVSNMSPEDSSIYLCSVEDRGGPVWEAFFGQGTRLTVV.

This chain links TRBV7-2 with TRBJ2-7; D remains unclear. Trimming cost V 2 bases and J 6 bases, with 14 bases left between them. CDR1 and CDR2 (germline): SGHTA, FQGNSA. This CDR3 is 14 amino acids long. This CDR3 is CASSLKGTYSEQYF. The CDR3 coding sequence is TGTGCCAGCAGCTTAAAGGGTACTTACTCCGAGCAGTACTTC.

This clonotype occurred many times. An end of the junction does not agree with germline; a read error may underlie this. The CDR3 bases are TGTGCCAGCAGTTTAGAGGTCGGGACCTCAATTTTC. It encodes CASSLEVGTSIF. This chain joins TRBV28 and TRBJ2-1, with D perhaps matching TRBD1 or TRBD2 (5 bases each). The CDR3 is 12 amino acids. Looked up from germline, CDR1 is MDHEN and CDR2 is SYDVKM.

This clonotype has at least ten counts. The chain is built from TRBV6-5 and TRBJ1-2; the match to TRBD1 covers 10 bases. In germline, CDR1 is MNHEY, CDR2 SVGAGI. Trimming took 2 bases from V and 4 from J; bases not matched to a gene: 1. CDR3 length: 14 residues. The CDR3: CASSYRTGGYGYTF. The CDR3 bases are TGTGCCAGCAGTTACCGGACAGGGGGCTATGGCTACACCTTC.

This clonotype was observed many times. The chain recombines TRBV12-3 or TRBV12-4 with TRBJ2-3; TRBD1 matches 7 bases. Trimming took 1 base from V and 7 from J; bases not matched to a gene: 5. This CDR3 is 14 amino acids long. The CDR3 coding sequence is TGTGCCAGCAGTTTAGGGTTGGGACAGAATACGCAGTATTTT. Protein product: CASSLGLGQNTQYF.

The chain has TRBV7-8 and TRBJ1-1, with 7 nucleotides matching TRBD1. The CDR3 has 15 residues. CDR1 and CDR2 (germline): SGHVS, FQNEAQ. After removal of 5 bases from V and 1 base from J, the junction contained 7 bases not matched to a gene. Written as DNA, the CDR3 is TGTGCCAGCAGCCATAACAGGGGCCAGAACACTGAAGCTTTCTTT. Translating it yields CASSHNRGQNTEAFF.

This clonotype was detected ten times or more. The chain uses TRBV29-1 and TRBJ1-1, with D uncertain. Trimming cost V 6 bases and J 5 bases, with 10 bases left between them. This CDR3 comprises 11 residues. The V gene's germline CDR1 is SQVTM and CDR2 ANQGSEA. The CDR3: CSVTRKTEAFF. CDR3 nucleotide sequence: TGCAGCGTCACGAGGAAAACTGAAGCTTTCTTT. The variable domain in full, with the rest retrieved from reference TRBV29-1 and TRBJ1-1, is SAVISQKPSRDICQRGTSLTIQCQVDSQVTMMFWYRQQPGQSLTLIATANQGSEATYESGFVIDKFPISRPNLTFSTLTVSNMSPEDSSIYLCSVTRKTEAFFGQGTRLTVV.

This clonotype appeared many times. This chain connects TRBV12-3 or TRBV12-4 to TRBJ2-7, with a tentative D call TRBD1 (5 bases). The CDR3 is 14 residues long. Trimming stripped 5 bases from V and 1 base from J, with 12 bases between. CDR3 protein: CASSPTASSYEQYF. The CDR3 DNA reads as TGTGCCAGCAGTCCGACAGCGTCTTCCTACGAGCAGTACTTC.

The chain is built from TRBV7-2 and TRBJ2-1; 10 bases align to TRBD2. Per germline, CDR1 SGHTA and CDR2 FQGNSA. CDR3 length: 16 residues. With 2 bases clipped from V and 13 bases from J, the junction kept 14 bases outside the gene matches. The CDR3 nucleotides are TGTGCCAGCAGCTTATTGTGGGGCGGGACTAGCGCTTATCAGTTCTTC. It translates to CASSLLWGGTSAYQFF.

This clonotype was picked up many times. V is TRBV28 and J is TRBJ2-5, with D tentatively TRBD2 (6 bases). CDR3 length equals 12 residues. Per germline, CDR1 MDHEN and CDR2 SYDVKM. V shed 3 bases and J shed 7 bases, with 9 bases lying between them. As DNA, the CDR3 is TGTGCCAGCAGTTTCCAGGAGGGGACCCAGTACTTC. Translated, it gives CASSFQEGTQYF.

This clonotype showed up many times. The rearrangement links TRBV12-3 or TRBV12-4 to TRBJ1-2, with 7 bases matching TRBD1. Trimming cost V 8 bases and J 3 bases; bases outside gene matches: 6. The CDR3 consists of 13 residues. CDR3 loop: CASGDRAYYGYTF. The CDR3 nucleotides are TGTGCCAGCGGTGACAGGGCATACTATGGCTACACCTTC.

This clonotype was counted ten times or more. The CDR3 bases are TGTGCCAGCAGTTACTCGACTAGCGGGGAGACCCAGTACTTC. Protein sequence: CASSYSTSGETQYF. This chain joins TRBV6-5 and TRBJ2-5; 10 nucleotides match TRBD2. The germline CDR1 and CDR2 sequences are MNHEY and SVGAGI. The CDR3 is 14 residues long. Germline trimming cut 0 bases from V and 5 bases from J; bases unmatched to any gene: 0.

This clonotype was counted ten times or more. The junction and the germline gene differ at one end; a read error may be behind it. This rearrangement joins TRBV12-3 or TRBV12-4 to TRBJ1-2, with 8 bases identical to TRBD1. This CDR3 region has 13 residues. The CDR3 sequence is CASSSDRAYGYTF. The CDR3, as DNA: TGTGCCAGTAGTTCGGACAGGGCCTATGGCTACACCTTC.

This clonotype was observed at least ten times. The CDR3 spells CASSLYAGGYTF. As DNA, the CDR3 is TGTGCCAGCAGCTTGTACGCCGGTGGCTACACCTTC. The V call is TRBV5-6, the J call TRBJ1-2; no clear D gene. V lost 1 base to trimming and J lost 7 bases, with 8 bases between them. Per the germline V gene, CDR1 is SGHDT and CDR2 is YYEEEE. The CDR3 spans 12 residues.

V usage is TRBV12-3 or TRBV12-4 and J usage is TRBJ1-5, with 7 bases aligning to TRBD1. The V gene end was trimmed by 5 bases and the J gene end by 5 bases; junction bases not matched to a gene: 3. CDR3 length equals 13 residues. CDR3 residues: CASSETGDQPQHF. The CDR3 region has the DNA TGTGCCAGCAGTGAAACAGGGGATCAGCCCCAGCATTTT.